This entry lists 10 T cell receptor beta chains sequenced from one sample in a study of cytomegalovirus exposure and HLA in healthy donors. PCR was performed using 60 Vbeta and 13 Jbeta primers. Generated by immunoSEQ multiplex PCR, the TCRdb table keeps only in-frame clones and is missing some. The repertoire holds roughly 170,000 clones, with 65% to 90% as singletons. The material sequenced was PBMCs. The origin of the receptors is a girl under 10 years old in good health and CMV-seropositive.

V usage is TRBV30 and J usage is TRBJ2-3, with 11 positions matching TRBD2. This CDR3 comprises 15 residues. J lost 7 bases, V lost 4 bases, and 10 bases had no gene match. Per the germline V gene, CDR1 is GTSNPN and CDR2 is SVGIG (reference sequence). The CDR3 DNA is TGTGCCTGGAAAGAGCTAGCGGGGGGACTACATACGCAGTATTTT. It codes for CAWKELAGGLHTQYF.

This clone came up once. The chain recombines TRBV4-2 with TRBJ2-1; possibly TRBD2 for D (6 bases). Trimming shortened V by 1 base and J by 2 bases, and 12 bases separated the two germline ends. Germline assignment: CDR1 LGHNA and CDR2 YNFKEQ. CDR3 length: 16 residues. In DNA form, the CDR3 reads TGTGCCAGCAGCCAAGCCCGGCGGGGCGCCTACAATGAGCAGTTCTTC. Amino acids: CASSQARRGAYNEQFF.

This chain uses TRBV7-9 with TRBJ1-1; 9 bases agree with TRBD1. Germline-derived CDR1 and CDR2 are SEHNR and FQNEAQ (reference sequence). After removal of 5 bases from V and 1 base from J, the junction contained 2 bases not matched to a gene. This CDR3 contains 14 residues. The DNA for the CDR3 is TGTGCCAGCAGCCGGACAGGGGAGAACACTGAAGCTTTCTTT. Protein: CASSRTGENTEAFF.

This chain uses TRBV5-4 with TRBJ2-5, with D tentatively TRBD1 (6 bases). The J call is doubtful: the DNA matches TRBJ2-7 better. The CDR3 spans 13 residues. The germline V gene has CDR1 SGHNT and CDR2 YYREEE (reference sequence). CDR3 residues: CASSLWGPYEQYF. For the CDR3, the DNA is TGTGCCAGCAGCTTGTGGGGGCCCTACGAGCAGTACTTC.

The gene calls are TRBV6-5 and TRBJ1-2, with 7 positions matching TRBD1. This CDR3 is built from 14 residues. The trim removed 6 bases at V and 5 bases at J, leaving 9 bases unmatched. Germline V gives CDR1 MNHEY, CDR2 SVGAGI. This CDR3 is CASREPGQTYGYTF. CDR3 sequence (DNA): TGTGCCAGCAGGGAACCGGGACAGACATATGGCTACACCTTC.

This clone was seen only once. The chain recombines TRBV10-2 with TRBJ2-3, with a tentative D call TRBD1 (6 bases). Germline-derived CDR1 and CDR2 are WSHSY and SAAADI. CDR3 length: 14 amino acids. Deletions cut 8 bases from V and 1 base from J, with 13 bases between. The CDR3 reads CASWDTAGTDTQYF. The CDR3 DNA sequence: TGCGCCAGCTGGGACACTGCCGGCACAGATACGCAGTATTTT.

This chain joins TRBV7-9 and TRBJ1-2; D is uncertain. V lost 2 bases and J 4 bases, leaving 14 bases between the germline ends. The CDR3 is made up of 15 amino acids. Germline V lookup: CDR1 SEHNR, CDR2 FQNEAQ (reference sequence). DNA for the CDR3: TGTGCCAGCAGCTTAATCGAGGACCTAGCCTATGGCTACACCTTC. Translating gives CASSLIEDLAYGYTF.

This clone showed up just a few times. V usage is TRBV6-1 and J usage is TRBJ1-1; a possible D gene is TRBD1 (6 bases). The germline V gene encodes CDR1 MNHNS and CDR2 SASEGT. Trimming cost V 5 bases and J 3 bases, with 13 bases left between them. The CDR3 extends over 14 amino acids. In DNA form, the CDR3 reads TGTGCCAGCAGTACAGGCTACAGGGACACTGAAGCTTTCTTT. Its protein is CASSTGYRDTEAFF.

CDR3 bases: TGTGCCAGCAGTTACCCCTCGGGGGTTTCGGACTATGGCTACACCTTC. This gives the protein CASSYPSGVSDYGYTF. J is TRBJ1-2 and V is TRBV6-8, with a weak D call TRBD1 (5 bases). Trimming shortened V by 2 bases and J by 3 bases, and 16 bases separated the two germline ends. The germline gives CDR1 MNHGY, CDR2 SAAAGT. This CDR3 is built from 16 residues.

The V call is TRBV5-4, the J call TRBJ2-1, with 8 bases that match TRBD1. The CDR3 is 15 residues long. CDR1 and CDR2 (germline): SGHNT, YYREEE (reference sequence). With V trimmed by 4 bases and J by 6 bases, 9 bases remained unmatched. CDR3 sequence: CASSLDRVLFNEQFF. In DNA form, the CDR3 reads TGTGCCAGCAGCCTGGACAGGGTGTTGTTCAATGAGCAGTTCTTC.